This T cell receptor (beta chain) was retrieved from a study (dated by TCRdb to 2022 to 2024). This clone was counted a few times. Which antigen it targets is not known. One base away there is no much larger clone; base qualities are not given. PBMCs were isolated from peripheral blood, and genomic DNA from unsorted PBMCs was used for TCR beta sequencing. Survey-level sequencing on the immunoSEQ platform was used to profile TCR beta chain repertoires. On the authors' methods: Repertoire diversity was quantified as the inverse Simpson index, and CDR3 amino acid length spectratypes and V-J pairing frequencies were compared. TCR beta CDR3 sequences were matched against VDJdb to annotate clonotypes specific to SARS-CoV-2, CMV, influenza A and EBV. Not all clones reach the TCRdb copy of this immuneACCESS table, which keeps in-frame sequences only. Checked studies attribute under half of the gap to unresolved V genes and leave the rest unexplained. V, J and clone size are those of that table, while D and trimming were read from the DNA. The sample table lists tens of thousands of clones, about 94% of them with a count of one. The top ten clones comprise 3.5% to 5.5% of the sample.

CDR1 and CDR2 (SGHAT, FQNNGV) derive from the germline V gene. V is cut by 5 bases and J by 2 bases, and the space between the germline ends is 13 bases. From the cysteine up to the phenylalanine, the CDR3 has a length of 14 residues. Just the 42-base CDR3 DNA is kept, in frame starting at base 1. Study-level results and caveats: According to the authors, more investigation is needed, including longitudinal sampling and evaluation of a control group.

The chain is encoded by TRBV11-2 joined to TRBJ2-7; the D gene lacks a confident call. The receptor was derived from a man aged 35-49 years with rheumatoid arthritis. The material sequenced was PBMCs. CDR3 region: CASSPTTGPYEQYF. The bases read TGTGCCAGCAGCCCAACGACGGGTCCCTACGAGCAGTACTTC.